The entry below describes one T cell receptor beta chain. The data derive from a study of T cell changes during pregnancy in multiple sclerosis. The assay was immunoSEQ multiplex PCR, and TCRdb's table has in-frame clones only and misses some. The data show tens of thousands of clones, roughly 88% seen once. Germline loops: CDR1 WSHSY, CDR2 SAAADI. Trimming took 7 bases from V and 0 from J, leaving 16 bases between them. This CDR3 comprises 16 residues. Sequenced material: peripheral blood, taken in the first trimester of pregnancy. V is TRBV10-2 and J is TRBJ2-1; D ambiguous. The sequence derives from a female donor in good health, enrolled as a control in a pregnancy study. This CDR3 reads CASTINPMSSYNEQFF. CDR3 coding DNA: TGCGCCAGCACCATAAATCCTATGAGCTCCTACAATGAGCAGTTCTTC.